Below are 18 T cell receptor beta chains sequenced from a single sample in a study of cytomegalovirus exposure and HLA in healthy donors (dated by TCRdb to 2016 to 2017). Libraries were made using the immunoSEQ multiplex PCR assay. For the multiplex PCR, a mixture combining 60 forward primers for TCR Vbeta segments and 13 reverse primers for TCR Jbeta segments was used. Not all clones reach the TCRdb copy of this immuneACCESS table, which keeps in-frame sequences only. Checked studies attribute under half of the gap to unresolved V genes and leave the rest unexplained. The sample profile shows around 150,000 clones; approximately 78% of them were found once. Jointly, the top ten make up 8.5% of the sample. Material for sequencing was PBMCs. The receptors were gathered from a male donor in good health and CMV-seropositive.

This chain connects TRBV11-2 to TRBJ1-1, with D possibly TRBD1 on 6 matching bases. V lost 4 bases, J lost 1 base, and 16 bases lay in between. There are 16 residues in the CDR3. The germline V gene has CDR1 SGHAT and CDR2 FQNNGV. CDR3: CASSSRGKLGNTEAFF. The CDR3 bases are TGTGCCAGCAGCTCAAGGGGGAAATTGGGGAACACTGAAGCTTTCTTT.

A single count supports this clone. The chain combines TRBV19 with TRBJ2-3; TRBD2 matches 10 bases. J gave up 0 bases and V 3 bases, and 9 bases lay outside the gene matches. Germline V gene data show CDR1 as LNHDA and CDR2 as SQIVND (reference sequence). The CDR3 is 18 residues long. The CDR3 region is CASSIGGLAGASTDTQYF. Written as DNA, the CDR3 is TGTGCCAGTAGTATCGGGGGGCTAGCGGGAGCTAGCACAGATACGCAGTATTTT.

This clone has just a few counts. The CDR3 DNA follows: TGTGCCAGCAGTGTTGTGTCCGGAGGCCAGTACTTC. Translating gives CASSVVSGGQYF. The rearrangement joins TRBV2 to TRBJ2-5; D may be TRBD2 (5 bases). The ends were cut back, 4 bases at V and 10 bases at J, with 13 bases in the middle. Germline V gene lookup returns CDR1 SNHLY and CDR2 FYNNEI. This CDR3 is 12 amino acids long.

This clone was seen a handful of times. V and J are TRBV28 and TRBJ1-5; the D is unclear. Germline V gives CDR1 MDHEN, CDR2 SYDVKM. The CDR3 is made up of 15 amino acids. The V end lost 0 bases, the J end lost 9 bases, and 15 bases lay between the germline ends. This CDR3 reads CASSLWLGGEAPQHF. As DNA, the CDR3 is TGTGCCAGCAGTTTATGGCTGGGCGGGGAGGCGCCCCAGCATTTT. The full variable domain, in which reference TRBV28 and TRBJ1-5 provide the parts outside the CDR3, is DVKVTQSSRYLVKRTGEKVFLECVQDMDHENMFWYRQDPGLGLRLIYFSYDVKMKEKGDIPEGYSVSREKKERFSLILESASTNQTSMYLCASSLWLGGEAPQHFGDGTRLSIL.

This sequence joins TRBV6-5 and TRBJ2-1, with TRBD1 identical over 9 bases. This CDR3 has 15 residues. V gave up 2 bases and J gave up 10 bases; unmatched junction bases: 9. Per germline, CDR1 MNHEY and CDR2 SVGAGI. This chain's CDR3 is CASSYGTGTPTEQFF. The CDR3 region has the DNA TGTGCCAGCAGTTACGGGACAGGGACGCCGACGGAGCAGTTCTTC.

This chain uses TRBV6-5 with TRBJ1-5; TRBD1 is a possible D gene (6 bases). Trimming cost V 8 bases and J 6 bases, with 17 bases left between them. This CDR3 has 14 residues. Germline lookup yields CDR1 MNHEY and CDR2 SVGAGI. CDR3 coding DNA: TGTGCCAGCCGAAGCGCGGGGGGCGGTCAGCCCCAGCATTTT. Its translation: CASRSAGGGQPQHF.

This clone has a handful of counts. The chain carries TRBV27 and TRBJ1-1, with unresolved D. There are 14 residues in the CDR3. The germline V and J ends were trimmed by 7 bases and 3 bases, with 15 bases remaining between them. Germline V CDR1 and CDR2: MNHEY, SMNVEV (reference sequence). CDR3 in DNA: TGTGCCAGCAAAACAGCAAGAGGGTACACTGAAGCTTTCTTT. This gives the protein CASKTARGYTEAFF.

The chain employs TRBV28 and TRBJ1-3, with a possible D match to TRBD1 (5 bases). Germline V lookup: CDR1 MDHEN, CDR2 SYDVKM. The CDR3 contains 14 residues. V lost 7 bases and J lost 2, with 12 bases in between. CDR3: CASIDGGPGNTIYF. Here the CDR3 DNA reads TGTGCCAGCATTGACGGGGGACCTGGAAACACCATATATTTT. Complete variable domain (other parts from reference TRBV28 and TRBJ1-3): DVKVTQSSRYLVKRTGEKVFLECVQDMDHENMFWYRQDPGLGLRLIYFSYDVKMKEKGDIPEGYSVSREKKERFSLILESASTNQTSMYLCASIDGGPGNTIYFGEGSWLTVV.

The CDR3 DNA reads TGTGCCAGCAGCTTCGGGGGCTCTGGGGCCAACGTCCTGACTTTC. It yields the protein CASSFGGSGANVLTF. The chain is built from TRBV7-2 and TRBJ2-6; D possibly corresponds to TRBD2 (6 bases). The CDR3 length is 15 residues. Trimming pared 3 bases from V and 0 bases from J, leaving 6 bases between. Germline CDR1 and CDR2: SGHTA and FQGNSA.

V usage is TRBV27 and J usage is TRBJ1-1; D might be TRBD1 (6 bases). Germline V gene sequence: CDR1 MNHEY, CDR2 SMNVEV (reference sequence). The CDR3 totals 15 residues. The ends were cut back, 5 bases at V and 5 bases at J, with 18 bases in the middle. The CDR3 protein is CASSPSGQGMTEAFF. CDR3 DNA sequence: TGTGCCAGCAGTCCATCCGGGCAGGGGATGACTGAAGCTTTCTTT.

The rearrangement uses TRBV4-3 and TRBJ2-1; D is undetermined. CDR1 LGHNA and CDR2 YSLEER come from the germline V gene. The CDR3 length is 12 residues. V dropped 4 bases and J dropped 9 bases, with 10 bases sitting between them. CDR3 DNA: TGCGCCAGCAGCCTACTCTCGGGTGAGCAGTTCTTC. Translated, it gives CASSLLSGEQFF.

This chain connects TRBV6-1 to TRBJ2-5; possible D gene TRBD2, 6 bases. CDR1 is MNHNS and CDR2 is SASEGT in the germline V gene. The CDR3 is made up of 14 amino acids. Trimming pared 6 bases from V and 6 bases from J, leaving 17 bases between. The CDR3 is CASRGVGGTKTQYF. The CDR3 nucleotides are TGTGCCAGCAGGGGGGTGGGAGGTACAAAGACCCAGTACTTC.

The chain has TRBV11-2 and TRBJ2-1, with 9 positions matching TRBD2. CDR1 and CDR2 from the germline V gene are SGHAT and FQNNGV. The length of the CDR3 is 16 residues. V gave up 5 bases and J gave up 4 bases; unmatched junction bases: 9. CDR3 nucleotides: TGTGCCAGCAGCCCCGATAGCGGGGGAGGATACAATGAGCAGTTCTTC. Translated, it gives CASSPDSGGGYNEQFF.

The rearrangement links TRBV27 to TRBJ1-2; 7 nucleotides line up with TRBD1. The CDR3 has 13 residues. Germline loops: CDR1 MNHEY, CDR2 SMNVEV (reference sequence). J was trimmed by 7 bases and V by 3 bases; bases with no gene match: 5. CDR3 sequence reads: CASSFDHRGGYTF. The CDR3 nucleotides read TGTGCCAGCAGTTTTGACCACAGGGGTGGCTACACCTTC.

This clone was counted a few times. The genes are TRBV5-6 and TRBJ2-1, with TRBD2 matching 8 bases. Per the germline V gene, CDR1 is SGHDT and CDR2 is YYEEEE. J gave up 5 bases and V 0 bases, and 4 bases lay outside the gene matches. This CDR3 is 15 amino acids long. The CDR3 region is CASSLGRGAHNEQFF. CDR3 DNA: TGTGCCAGCAGCTTGGGGCGGGGGGCCCACAATGAGCAGTTCTTC. The complete variable domain, with remaining parts taken from reference TRBV5-6 and TRBJ2-1, reads DAGVTQSPTHLIKTRGQQVTLRCSPKSGHDTVSWYQQALGQGPQFIFQYYEEEERQRGNFPDRFSGHQFPNYSSELNVNALLLGDSALYLCASSLGRGAHNEQFFGPGTRLTVL.

As concerns this clone: At one of its ends the junction is not consistent with the germline gene, which may arise from a read error. This rearrangement joins TRBV27 to TRBJ2-6, with 8 bases that match TRBD1. This CDR3 has 15 residues. The V gene's germline CDR1 is MNHEY and CDR2 SMNVEV (reference sequence). The CDR3 region is CASSFRGLGANGLTF. The CDR3 bases are TGTGCCAGCAGTTTCAGGGGGCTTGGGGCCAACGGCCTGACTTTC.

This sequence joins TRBV10-3 and TRBJ2-3; D uncertain. The CDR3 runs 12 residues. Looked up from germline, CDR1 is ENHRY and CDR2 is SYGVKD. V lost 10 bases and J lost 4, with 12 bases in between. The CDR3 spells CATLSGADTQYF. The CDR3 coding sequence is TGTGCCACCCTTTCAGGCGCAGATACGCAGTATTTT.

This clone has just a few counts. The CDR3 loop is CASSLAGQGAAETQYF. The CDR3 nucleotides are TGTGCCAGCAGCTTGGCGGGACAGGGGGCTGCAGAGACCCAGTACTTC. The chain is built from TRBV5-4 and TRBJ2-5, with 12 bases fitting TRBD1. Germline values: CDR1 SGHNT, CDR2 YYREEE (reference sequence). CDR3 length equals 16 residues. V shed 0 bases, J shed 4 bases, and the junction held 4 bases outside the gene matches.